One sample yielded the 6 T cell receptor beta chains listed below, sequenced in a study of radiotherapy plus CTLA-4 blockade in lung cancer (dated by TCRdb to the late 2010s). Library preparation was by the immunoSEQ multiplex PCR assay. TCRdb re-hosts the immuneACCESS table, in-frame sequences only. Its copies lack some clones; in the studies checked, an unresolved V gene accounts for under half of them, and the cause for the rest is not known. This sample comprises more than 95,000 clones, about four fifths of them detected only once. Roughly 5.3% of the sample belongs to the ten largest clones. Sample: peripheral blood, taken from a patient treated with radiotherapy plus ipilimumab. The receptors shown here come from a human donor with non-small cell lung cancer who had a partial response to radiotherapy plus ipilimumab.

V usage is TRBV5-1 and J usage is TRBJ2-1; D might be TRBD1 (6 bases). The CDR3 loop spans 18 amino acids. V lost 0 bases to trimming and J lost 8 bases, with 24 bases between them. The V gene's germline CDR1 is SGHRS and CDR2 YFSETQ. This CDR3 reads CASSLALQGTMDGDEQFF. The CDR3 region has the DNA TGCGCCAGCAGCTTGGCGTTACAGGGCACGATGGATGGGGATGAGCAGTTCTTC.

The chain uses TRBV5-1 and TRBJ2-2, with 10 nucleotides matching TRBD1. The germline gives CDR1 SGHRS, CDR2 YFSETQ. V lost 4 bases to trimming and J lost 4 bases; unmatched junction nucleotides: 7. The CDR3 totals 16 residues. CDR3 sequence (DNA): TGCGCCAGCAGCGTCCGGGACAGGGGAGGCACCGGGGAGCTGTTTTTT. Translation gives CASSVRDRGGTGELFF.

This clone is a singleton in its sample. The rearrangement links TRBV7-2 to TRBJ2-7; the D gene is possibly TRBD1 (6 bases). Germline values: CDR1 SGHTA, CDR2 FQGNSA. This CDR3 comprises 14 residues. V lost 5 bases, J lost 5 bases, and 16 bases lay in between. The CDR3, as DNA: TGTGCCAGCAGCCTGGACAGAGGGTCCCACGAGCAGTACGTC. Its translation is CASSLDRGSHEQYV.

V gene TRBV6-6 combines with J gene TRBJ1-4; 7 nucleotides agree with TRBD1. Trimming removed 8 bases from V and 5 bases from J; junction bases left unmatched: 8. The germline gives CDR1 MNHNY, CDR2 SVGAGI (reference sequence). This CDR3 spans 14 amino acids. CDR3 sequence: CASAPGGRNEKLFF. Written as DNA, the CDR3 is TGTGCCAGCGCTCCAGGGGGGAGAAATGAAAAACTGTTTTTT.

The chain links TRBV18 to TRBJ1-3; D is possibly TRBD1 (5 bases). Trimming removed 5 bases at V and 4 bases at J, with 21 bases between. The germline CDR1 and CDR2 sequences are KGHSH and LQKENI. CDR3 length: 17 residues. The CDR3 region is CASSATSSGAGGNTIYF. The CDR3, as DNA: TGTGCCAGCTCAGCGACCAGCAGCGGGGCCGGGGGAAACACCATATATTTT.

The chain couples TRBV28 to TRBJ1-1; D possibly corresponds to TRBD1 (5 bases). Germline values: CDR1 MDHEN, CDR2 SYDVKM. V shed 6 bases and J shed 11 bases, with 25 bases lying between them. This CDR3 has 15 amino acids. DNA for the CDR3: TGTGCCAGCAGCATAACCTCGGGGACGGGGGTACGGGCTTTCTTT. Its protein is CASSITSGTGVRAFF.